The T cell receptor beta chain described here comes from a study of post-analysis software for immune sequencing data (dated by TCRdb to the mid-2010s). Describing the broader study: The recorded disease courses included relapsing-remitting, secondary progressive and progressive-relapsing multiple sclerosis, and some patients had no subtype annotation. A subset of samples was prepared in parallel using single-end sample barcoding, then pooled and co-amplified after Illumina adapter ligation. The patient repertoires were set against about 10 previously published healthy control repertoires from donors whose ages ranged from roughly 6 to 27 years.

From its cysteine to its phenylalanine, the CDR3 spans 15 amino acids. The CDR3 DNA has 45 bases and is translated from base 1. As encoded in the germline V gene (reference sequence), CDR1 is DFQATT while CDR2 is SNEGSKA. Relative to germline, V is 3 bases shorter and J is 1 base shorter, with 13 bases between their ends. The sample holds a few counts of this clonotype. Its cognate antigen has yet to be identified. Base qualities are not recorded, but no much larger clone differs from it by a single base. To demonstrate the VDJtools post-analysis software, TCR beta repertoires were profiled from the peripheral blood of more than ten young patients with multiple sclerosis. The patients with multiple sclerosis were children and adolescents between roughly 6 and 17 years of age. The research as a whole found: Direct clustering with F measure revealed strong co-clustering of samples prepared in the same batch, which led to a batch-effect correction. About five TRBV segments, including TRBV5-6, TRBV5-1 and TRBV20-1, were significantly more frequent in patients than controls. Significantly lower normalized Chao1 diversity was found in multiple sclerosis patients than in controls, suggesting substantial peripheral T-cell clonal expansion. The multiple sclerosis patient group was slightly younger than the control group.

Library method: PCR. The sequencing machine was an Illumina HiSeq 2500. To reduce PCR and sequencing biases, unique molecular identifiers were built into the TCR beta cDNA libraries. About 0.5 million cDNA molecules were obtained for every 1 to 10 million input T cells, so each molecule roughly corresponded to one T cell. The patient libraries were prepared and sequenced with the same protocol used for the earlier healthy control dataset. Within a given batch, samples were prepared together, multiplexed and sequenced on the same HiSeq lane. The source study handled its data this way. Raw barcoded reads were processed with MIGEC, and single-read molecular identifier groups were discarded before consensus assembly and CDR3 extraction. VDJtools was used for post-analysis of the clonotype tables, and diversity was normalized by down-sampling every dataset to the size of the smallest sample. Repertoire overlap clustering matched CDR3 amino acid but not nucleotide sequences to correct batch-related cross-sample contamination. TCRdb ran its own pipeline on the public reads, namely fastp trimming at Q25 and MiXCR clone calling, and kept in-frame beta chains. Records with the same CDR3 protein are collapsed into one entry carrying the most frequent genes and DNA. The V and J calls follow TCRdb's processing rather than the paper's. Across this sample there are about 770,000 distinct CDR3 sequences, with 46% seen only once. The ten largest clones capture roughly 4.9% of the sample.

The receptor was derived from a girl aged 10-17 years with multiple sclerosis. The chain is encoded by TRBV20-1 joined to TRBJ1-3; D gene: possibly TRBD1, on 6 matching bases. Sequences were obtained from blood. CDR3 protein: CSASRQGTSGNTIYF. The nucleotide sequence reads as follows: TGCAGTGCTAGCCGGCAGGGGACATCTGGAAACACCATATATTTT.